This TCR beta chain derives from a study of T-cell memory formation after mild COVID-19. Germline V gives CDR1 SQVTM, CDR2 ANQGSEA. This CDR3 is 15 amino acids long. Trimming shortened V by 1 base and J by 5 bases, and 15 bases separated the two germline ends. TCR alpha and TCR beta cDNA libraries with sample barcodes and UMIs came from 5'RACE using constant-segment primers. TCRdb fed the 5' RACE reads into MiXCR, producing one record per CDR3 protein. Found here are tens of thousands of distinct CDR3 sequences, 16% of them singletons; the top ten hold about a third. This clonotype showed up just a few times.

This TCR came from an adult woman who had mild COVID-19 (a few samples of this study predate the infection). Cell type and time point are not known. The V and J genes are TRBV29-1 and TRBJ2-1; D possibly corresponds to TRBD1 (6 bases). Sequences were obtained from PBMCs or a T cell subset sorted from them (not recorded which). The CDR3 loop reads CSVEGPGGLNNEQFF. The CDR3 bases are TGCAGCGTTGAAGGCCCTGGGGGCCTCAACAATGAGCAGTTCTTC.